This T cell receptor (beta chain) was obtained from a study of control samples from healthy donors and cancer patients. This clone showed up just once. The same CDR3 can be traced to other DNA sequences in this sample. This table comes from immunoSEQ multiplex PCR, and its TCRdb copy is limited to in-frame clones, with some not included. The profile shows about 100,000 clones, over 85% of them singletons. Germline CDR1 and CDR2: LNHNV and YYDKDF (reference sequence). Between the trimmed V and J ends, which lost 1 base and 1 base, there was a span of 14 bases. The CDR3 contains 17 residues. Specimen: blood. V is TRBV15 and J is TRBJ1-5, with TRBD1 as a possible D gene (5 bases). The sequence was obtained from a human donor in good health. The donor label of this sample is uncertain. The CDR3 is CATSRGRGGGSNQPQHF. The CDR3 DNA sequence: TGTGCCACCAGCAGAGGGCGGGGGGGAGGGAGCAATCAGCCCCAGCATTTT.